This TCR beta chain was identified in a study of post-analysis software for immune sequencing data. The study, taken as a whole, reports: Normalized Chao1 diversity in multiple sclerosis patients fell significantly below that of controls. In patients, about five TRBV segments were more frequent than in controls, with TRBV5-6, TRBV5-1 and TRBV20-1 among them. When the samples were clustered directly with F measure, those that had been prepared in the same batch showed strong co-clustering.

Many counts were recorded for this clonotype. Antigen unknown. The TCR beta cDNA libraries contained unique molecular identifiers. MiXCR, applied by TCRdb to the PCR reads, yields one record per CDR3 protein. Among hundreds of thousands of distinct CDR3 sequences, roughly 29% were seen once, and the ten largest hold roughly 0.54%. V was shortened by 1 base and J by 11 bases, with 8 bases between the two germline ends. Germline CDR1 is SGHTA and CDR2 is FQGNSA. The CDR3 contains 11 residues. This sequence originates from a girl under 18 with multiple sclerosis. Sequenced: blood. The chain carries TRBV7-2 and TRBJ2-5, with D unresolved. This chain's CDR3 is CASSLDGLQYF. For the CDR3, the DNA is TGTGCCAGCAGCTTAGACGGGCTTCAGTACTTC.